The rows below give T cell receptor beta chains drawn from one sample of a study of OX40 agonist ivuxolimab in advanced cancers. Repertoires were generated with immunoSEQ multiplex PCR, while TCRdb's copy carries only in-frame clones and drops some. The sample contains 7,400 or so clones, about 90% of which appear only once. This specimen was CD4+ or CD8+ T cells sorted from blood, taken in a trial of the OX40 agonist ivuxolimab. These receptors originate from an adult with an advanced solid tumor such as melanoma, head and neck, liver or kidney cancer. Each CDR3 is given with its conserved first and last residue. A D gene is named only where the DNA matches it firmly. Clone sizes are given selectively: once, few, many, or a class where the clone is expanded.

DNA: TGTGCCAGCGGCCGGGACAGGGGGTTTTATGGCTACACCTTC; CDR3: CASGRDRGFYGYTF; J: TRBJ1-2; V: TRBV7-2; D: TRBD1; length: 14; size: .
DNA: TGTGCCAGCAGTTTATCGGGGGGGAGTGCAGATACGCAGTATTTT; CDR3: CASSLSGGSADTQYF; J: TRBJ2-3; V: TRBV27; D: TRBD2; length: 15; size: .
DNA: TGTGCCAGCTCACCACCCAATAGGGCGGGCAATGAGCAGTTCTTC; CDR3: CASSPPNRAGNEQFF; J: TRBJ2-1; V: TRBV18; D: .; length: 15; size: once
DNA: TGTGCCAGCAGCTTGCTCGGGGCTTACACTGAAGCTTTCTTT; CDR3: CASSLLGAYTEAFF; J: TRBJ1-1; V: TRBV7-9; D: .; length: 14; size: .
DNA: TGTGCCATCAGTGAGGGAGACAGCGTCACTGAAGCTTTCTTT; CDR3: CAISEGDSVTEAFF; J: TRBJ1-1; V: TRBV10-3; D: .; length: 14; size: .
DNA: TGTGCCAGCAAAGTCCGGACTGGGGCCGACACTGAAGCTTTCTTT; CDR3: CASKVRTGADTEAFF; J: TRBJ1-1; V: TRBV19; D: .; length: 15; size: .
DNA: TGTGCCAGCAGCTTAGCCACAGGAGACAATCAGCCCCAGCATTTT; CDR3: CASSLATGDNQPQHF; J: TRBJ1-5; V: TRBV7-6; D: .; length: 15; size: .
DNA: TGTGCCAGCAGTTATTCTAGCGGGAGGGGCAATGAGCAGTTCTTC; CDR3: CASSYSSGRGNEQFF; J: TRBJ2-1; V: TRBV7-9; D: TRBD2; length: 15; size: .
DNA: TGTGCCAGCAGTATCGGCGACAGGGGGCGTTACACCGGGGAGCTGTTTTTT; CDR3: CASSIGDRGRYTGELFF; J: TRBJ2-2; V: TRBV27; D: TRBD1; length: 17; size: .
DNA: TGTGCCAGCAGCCGATCTAATTCACCCCTCCACTTT; CDR3: CASSRSNSPLHF; J: TRBJ1-6; V: TRBV11-2; D: .; length: 12; size: .
DNA: TGTGCCAGCAGCTCCCGGGACAGGGGAGAGACCCAGTACTTC; CDR3: CASSSRDRGETQYF; J: TRBJ2-5; V: TRBV11-1; D: TRBD1; length: 14; size: .
DNA: TGCGCCAGCAGCTGGACAGGGGGAGTCACTGAAGCTTTCTTT; CDR3: CASSWTGGVTEAFF; J: TRBJ1-1; V: TRBV5-1; D: TRBD1; length: 14; size: .
DNA: TGTGCCAGTATGAGCGGGAGTATGGTGGAGACCCAGTACTTC; CDR3: CASMSGSMVETQYF; J: TRBJ2-5; V: TRBV19; D: TRBD2; length: 14; size: .
DNA: TGTGCCAGCTCACCACGGCGGCTAGCCTACACCGGGGAGCTGTTTTTT; CDR3: CASSPRRLAYTGELFF; J: TRBJ2-2; V: TRBV18; D: .; length: 16; size: few
DNA: TGTGCCATCAGTGAGTCCTCGGGGGCGAATAGGGATGGCGGCTACACCTTC; CDR3: CAISESSGANRDGGYTF; J: TRBJ1-2; V: TRBV10-3; D: .; length: 17; size: .
DNA: TGTGCCAGCAGCGTAGCACCCTACCCTAGCACAGATACGCAGTATTTT; CDR3: CASSVAPYPSTDTQYF; J: TRBJ2-3; V: TRBV9; D: .; length: 16; size: .
DNA: TGTGCCAGCAGCTTGAATTGGGACAGGGTCTTCACAGATACGCAGTATTTT; CDR3: CASSLNWDRVFTDTQYF; J: TRBJ2-3; V: TRBV5-5; D: TRBD1; length: 17; size: .
DNA: TGTGCCACCAGCGCCCGGACCGGGCCACTCTATGGCTACACCTTC; CDR3: CATSARTGPLYGYTF; J: TRBJ1-2; V: TRBV15; D: .; length: 15; size: .
DNA: TGTGCCATCAGAGGGGACAGTTATAATTCACCCCTCCACTTT; CDR3: CAIRGDSYNSPLHF; J: TRBJ1-6; V: TRBV10-3; D: TRBD1; length: 14; size: .
DNA: TGTGCCAGCAGCTCACACAGGGGGGTGGTAGCTAACTATGGCTACACCTTC; CDR3: CASSSHRGVVANYGYTF; J: TRBJ1-2; V: TRBV11-3; D: TRBD1; length: 17; size: .
DNA: TGTGCCAGCAGCCGTGCGGGGGTAGAGACCCAGTACTTC; CDR3: CASSRAGVETQYF; J: TRBJ2-5; V: TRBV5-6; D: TRBD2; length: 13; size: .
DNA: TGTGCCAGCAGTTACTCGTCTACTGAAGCTTTCTTT; CDR3: CASSYSSTEAFF; J: TRBJ1-1; V: TRBV6-7; D: .; length: 12; size: .
DNA: TGTGCCAGCAGTTTCATAGCGGGCTACGAGCAGTACTTC; CDR3: CASSFIAGYEQYF; J: TRBJ2-7; V: TRBV27; D: TRBD2; length: 13; size: .
DNA: TGCGCCAGCAGCCAGGGGCCTAGCGTCGTGCAGTTCTTC; CDR3: CASSQGPSVVQFF; J: TRBJ2-1; V: TRBV4-1; D: .; length: 13; size: .
DNA: TGTGCCAGCAGCGGGACCTCTGGAAACACCATATATTTT; CDR3: CASSGTSGNTIYF; J: TRBJ1-3; V: TRBV2; D: .; length: 13; size: .
DNA: TGTGCCAGCTCACCCCCCCTGCCAGGGGACTATGGCTACACCTTC; CDR3: CASSPPLPGDYGYTF; J: TRBJ1-2; V: TRBV18; D: .; length: 15; size: .
DNA: TGCGCCAGCAGCCCCCCGGCGCAAGGTCTAGCTTTCTTT; CDR3: CASSPPAQGLAFF; J: TRBJ1-1; V: TRBV5-1; D: .; length: 13; size: .
DNA: TGTGCCACCAGCAAAGCCCCGGTTGGGGTTTACTACAATGAGCAGTTCTTC; CDR3: CATSKAPVGVYYNEQFF; J: TRBJ2-1; V: TRBV15; D: .; length: 17; size: .
DNA: TGTGCCAGCAGCTTGGCGGGGGCTGGGACAGATACGCAGTATTTT; CDR3: CASSLAGAGTDTQYF; J: TRBJ2-3; V: TRBV5-4; D: .; length: 15; size: .
DNA: TGTGCCAGCAGGACAACAGGATACGGTGAAAAACTGTTTTTT; CDR3: CASRTTGYGEKLFF; J: TRBJ1-4; V: TRBV6-5; D: .; length: 14; size: .
DNA: TGTGCCAGCATGTCGGGGATGAACACTGAAGCTTTCTTT; CDR3: CASMSGMNTEAFF; J: TRBJ1-1; V: TRBV6-6; D: .; length: 13; size: .
DNA: TGTGCCAGCAGTTACTCGGGCCAGGGGGCGAGTTCACCCCTCCACTTT; CDR3: CASSYSGQGASSPLHF; J: TRBJ1-6; V: TRBV6-5; D: TRBD1; length: 16; size: .
DNA: TGTGCCAGCAGCATTAAGAGTAATAGCAATCAGCCCCAGCATTTT; CDR3: CASSIKSNSNQPQHF; J: TRBJ1-5; V: TRBV27; D: .; length: 15; size: .
DNA: TGTGCCAGCAGTTACTGGACCGGAGATACGCAGTATTTT; CDR3: CASSYWTGDTQYF; J: TRBJ2-3; V: TRBV6-5; D: .; length: 13; size: .
DNA: TGTGCCAGCAGTGAAGGCGTAACCTATAATTCACCCCTCCACTTT; CDR3: CASSEGVTYNSPLHF; J: TRBJ1-6; V: TRBV6-1; D: .; length: 15; size: .
DNA: TGTGCCAGCTCGGGGGGCGAAGGAAACACCATATATTTT; CDR3: CASSGGEGNTIYF; J: TRBJ1-3; V: TRBV18; D: .; length: 13; size: .
DNA: TGCGCCAGCAGTCATACAGGACAGGGTGGGAATGAGCAGTTCTTC; CDR3: CASSHTGQGGNEQFF; J: TRBJ2-1; V: TRBV23-1; D: TRBD1; length: 15; size: .
DNA: TGCGCCAGCAGTAACGGACAACCGAACACTGAAGCTTTCTTT; CDR3: CASSNGQPNTEAFF; J: TRBJ1-1; V: TRBV5-1; D: .; length: 14; size: .
DNA: TGTGCCAGCAGCTTAGATCTTACCCATGAGCAGTTCTTC; CDR3: CASSLDLTHEQFF; J: TRBJ2-1; V: TRBV7-9; D: .; length: 13; size: .
DNA: TGTGCCAGCAGCTTGGTGGCTACGAGCACAGATACGCAGTATTTT; CDR3: CASSLVATSTDTQYF; J: TRBJ2-3; V: TRBV5-4; D: .; length: 15; size: .
DNA: TGTGCCAGCAGTGAACGGAACTATGGCTACACCTTC; CDR3: CASSERNYGYTF; J: TRBJ1-2; V: TRBV2; D: .; length: 12; size: .
DNA: TGTGCCTCATCAGCGGAGGGACAGGGTCTTCCAGCCTCGCCCCTCCACTTT; CDR3: CASSAEGQGLPASPLHF; J: TRBJ1-6; V: TRBV30; D: TRBD1; length: 17; size: .
DNA: TGTGCCAGCTCACCACCTAGCACAGATACGCAGTATTTT; CDR3: CASSPPSTDTQYF; J: TRBJ2-3; V: TRBV18; D: .; length: 13; size: .
DNA: TGCGCCAGCAGCCCCTCCGGGACGTTGTTCTATGGCTACACCTTC; CDR3: CASSPSGTLFYGYTF; J: TRBJ1-2; V: TRBV5-1; D: .; length: 15; size: once
DNA: TGTGCCAGCAGCTTTTACGGGACTAGGAGTAAGTTCGAGCAGTACTTC; CDR3: CASSFYGTRSKFEQYF; J: TRBJ2-7; V: TRBV5-4; D: TRBD2; length: 16; size: .
DNA: TGTGCCAGCAGCTTCGGGCCTAGCGGGAGTATTGATAATGAGCAGTTCTTC; CDR3: CASSFGPSGSIDNEQFF; J: TRBJ2-1; V: TRBV7-6; D: TRBD2; length: 17; size: .
DNA: TGTGCCAGCAGCTTAAACCCAGGACGTTCCACCGGGGAGCTGTTTTTT; CDR3: CASSLNPGRSTGELFF; J: TRBJ2-2; V: TRBV7-2; D: .; length: 16; size: .
DNA: TGTGCCTGGAGTGTGACTAGCGGGGAGACCCAGTACTTC; CDR3: CAWSVTSGETQYF; J: TRBJ2-5; V: TRBV30; D: TRBD2; length: 13; size: .
DNA: TGTGCCATCAGTCCGGACAGGGCGAACACTGAAGCTTTCTTT; CDR3: CAISPDRANTEAFF; J: TRBJ1-1; V: TRBV10-3; D: TRBD1; length: 14; size: .